The TCR beta chain under discussion was sequenced for a study of radiation and T cells in renal cell carcinoma. Time point: baseline pretreatment blood. Treatment denoted: 15 Gy SBRT to primary tumor, nephrectomy 4 weeks later. V was cut by 0 bases and J by 5 bases, with 7 bases left in between. The V gene's germline CDR1 is SGDLS and CDR2 YYNGEE. CDR3 size: 13 residues. The repertoire was sequenced with immunoSEQ multiplex PCR; TCRdb's copy has only in-frame clones and lacks some. The table includes 100,000 to 150,000 clones, roughly 80% detected once. Sequencing was performed on blood, taken from a patient whose treatment included radiotherapy and nephrectomy. The V call is TRBV9, the J call TRBJ2-3; D is undetermined. This clonotype originated in a woman aged 60-70 years with renal cell carcinoma. The CDR3 sequence: CASSVDPGDTQYF. The DNA for the CDR3 is TGTGCCAGCAGCGTAGATCCGGGAGATACGCAGTATTTT.